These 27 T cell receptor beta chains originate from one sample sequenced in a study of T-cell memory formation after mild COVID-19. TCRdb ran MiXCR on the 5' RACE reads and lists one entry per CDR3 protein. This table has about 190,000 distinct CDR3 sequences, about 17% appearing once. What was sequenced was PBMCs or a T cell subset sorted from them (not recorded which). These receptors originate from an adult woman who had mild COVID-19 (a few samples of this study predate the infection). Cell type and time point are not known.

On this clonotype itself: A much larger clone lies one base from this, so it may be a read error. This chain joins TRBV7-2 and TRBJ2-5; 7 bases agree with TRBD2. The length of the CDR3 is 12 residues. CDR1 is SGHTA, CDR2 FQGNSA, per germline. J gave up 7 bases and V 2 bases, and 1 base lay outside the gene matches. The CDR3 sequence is CASSLTGGTQYF. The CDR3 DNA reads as TGTGCCAGCAGCTTAACGGGGGGGACCCAGTACTTC.

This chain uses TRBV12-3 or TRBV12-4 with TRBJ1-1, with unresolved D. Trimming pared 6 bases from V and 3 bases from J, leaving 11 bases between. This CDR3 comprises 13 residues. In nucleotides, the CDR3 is TGTGCCAGCAGCCGACCCTGGGACACTGAAGCTTTCTTT. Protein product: CASSRPWDTEAFF.

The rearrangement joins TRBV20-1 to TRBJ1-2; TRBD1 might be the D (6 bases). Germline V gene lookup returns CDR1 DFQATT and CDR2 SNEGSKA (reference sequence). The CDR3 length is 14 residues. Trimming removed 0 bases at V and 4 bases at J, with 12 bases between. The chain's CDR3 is CSARDSGAAYGYTF. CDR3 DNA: TGCAGTGCTAGAGATTCAGGGGCGGCCTATGGCTACACCTTC.

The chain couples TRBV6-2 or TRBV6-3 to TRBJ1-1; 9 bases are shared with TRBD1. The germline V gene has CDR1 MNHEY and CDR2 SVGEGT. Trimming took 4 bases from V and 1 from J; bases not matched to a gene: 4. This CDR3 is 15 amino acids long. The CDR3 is CASSSPDRGNTEAFF. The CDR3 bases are TGTGCCAGCAGTTCCCCGGACAGGGGGAACACTGAAGCTTTCTTT.

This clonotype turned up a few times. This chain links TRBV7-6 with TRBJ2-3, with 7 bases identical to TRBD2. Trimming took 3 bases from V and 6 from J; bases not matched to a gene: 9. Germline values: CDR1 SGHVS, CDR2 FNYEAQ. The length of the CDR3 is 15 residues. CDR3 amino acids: CASSLGREWDDTQYF. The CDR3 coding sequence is TGTGCCAGCAGCTTGGGGCGGGAGTGGGACGATACGCAGTATTTT.

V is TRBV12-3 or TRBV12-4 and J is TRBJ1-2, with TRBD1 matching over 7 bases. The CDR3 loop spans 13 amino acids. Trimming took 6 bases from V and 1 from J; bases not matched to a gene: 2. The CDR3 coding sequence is TGTGCCAGCAGCAGGGGGGGTAACTATGGCTACACCTTC. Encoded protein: CASSRGGNYGYTF.

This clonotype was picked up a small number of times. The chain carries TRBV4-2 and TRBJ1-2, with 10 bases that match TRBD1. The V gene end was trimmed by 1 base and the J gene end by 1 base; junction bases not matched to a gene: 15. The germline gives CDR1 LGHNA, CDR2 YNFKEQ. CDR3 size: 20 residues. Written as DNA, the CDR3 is TGTGCCAGCAGCCAAGTTAAGGCGGGACAGGGGAAAAATATTAACTATGGCTACACCTTC. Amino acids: CASSQVKAGQGKNINYGYTF.

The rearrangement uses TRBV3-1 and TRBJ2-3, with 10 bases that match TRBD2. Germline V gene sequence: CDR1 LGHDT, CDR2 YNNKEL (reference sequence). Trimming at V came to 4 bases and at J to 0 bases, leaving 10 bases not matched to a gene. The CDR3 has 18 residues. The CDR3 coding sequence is TGTGCCAGCAGCCCACTCGTTAGCGGGGGGACTAGCACAGATACGCAGTATTTT. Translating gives CASSPLVSGGTSTDTQYF.

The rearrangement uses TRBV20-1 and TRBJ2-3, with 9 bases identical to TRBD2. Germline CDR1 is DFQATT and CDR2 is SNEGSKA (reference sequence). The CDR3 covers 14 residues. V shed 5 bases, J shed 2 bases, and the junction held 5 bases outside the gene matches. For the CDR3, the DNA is TGCAGTGCTGGGAGCGGGAGGCACACAGATACGCAGTATTTT. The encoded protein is CSAGSGRHTDTQYF.

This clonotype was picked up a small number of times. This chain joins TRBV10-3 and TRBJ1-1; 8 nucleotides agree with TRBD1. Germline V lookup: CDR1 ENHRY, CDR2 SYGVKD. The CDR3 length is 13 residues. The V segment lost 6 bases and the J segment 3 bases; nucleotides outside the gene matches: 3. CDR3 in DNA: TGTGCCATCAGCCCGGACAGGGACACTGAAGCTTTCTTT. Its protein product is CAISPDRDTEAFF.

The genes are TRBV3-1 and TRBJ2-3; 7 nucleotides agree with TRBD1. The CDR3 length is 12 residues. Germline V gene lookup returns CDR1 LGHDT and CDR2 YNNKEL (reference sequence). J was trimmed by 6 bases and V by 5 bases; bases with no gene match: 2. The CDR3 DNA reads TGTGCCAGCAGCAAACAGGGGGATACGCAGTATTTT. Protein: CASSKQGDTQYF.

CDR3 sequence: CASSLEGQTSYEQYF. DNA of the CDR3: TGTGCCAGCAGCTTAGAAGGACAGACCTCCTACGAGCAGTACTTC. The chain combines TRBV11-3 with TRBJ2-7; D might be TRBD1 (6 bases). The CDR3 totals 15 residues. The germline CDR1 and CDR2 sequences are SGHNT and YENEEA. V dropped 0 bases and J dropped 0 bases, with 9 bases sitting between them.

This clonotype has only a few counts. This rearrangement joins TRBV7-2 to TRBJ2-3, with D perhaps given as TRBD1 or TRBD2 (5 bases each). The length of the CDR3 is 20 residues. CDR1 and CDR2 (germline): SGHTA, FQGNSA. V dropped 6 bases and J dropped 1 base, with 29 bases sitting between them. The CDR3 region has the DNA TGTGCCAGCAGTCCCAGAACCCCGGGAATACGATTGGGGGGCACAGATACGCAGTATTTT. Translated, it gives CASSPRTPGIRLGGTDTQYF.

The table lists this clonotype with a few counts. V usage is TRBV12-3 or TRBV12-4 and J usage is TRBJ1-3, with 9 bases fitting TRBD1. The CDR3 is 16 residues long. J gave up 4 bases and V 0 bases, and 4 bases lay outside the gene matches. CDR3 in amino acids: CASSLAGTGLGNTIYF. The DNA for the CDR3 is TGTGCCAGCAGTTTAGCTGGGACAGGGTTAGGAAACACCATATATTTT.

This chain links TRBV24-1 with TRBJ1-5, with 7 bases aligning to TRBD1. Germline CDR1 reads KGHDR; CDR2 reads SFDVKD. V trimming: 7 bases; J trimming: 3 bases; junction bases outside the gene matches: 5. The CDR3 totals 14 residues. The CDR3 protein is CATSGTEPNQPQHF. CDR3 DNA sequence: TGTGCCACCAGCGGGACAGAACCCAATCAGCCCCAGCATTTT.

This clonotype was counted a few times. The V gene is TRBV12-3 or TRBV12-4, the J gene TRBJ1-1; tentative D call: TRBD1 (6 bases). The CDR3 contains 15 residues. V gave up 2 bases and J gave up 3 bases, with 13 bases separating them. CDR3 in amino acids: CASSLSGGIYTEAFF. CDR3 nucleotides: TGTGCCAGCAGTTTATCTGGGGGCATCTACACTGAAGCTTTCTTT.

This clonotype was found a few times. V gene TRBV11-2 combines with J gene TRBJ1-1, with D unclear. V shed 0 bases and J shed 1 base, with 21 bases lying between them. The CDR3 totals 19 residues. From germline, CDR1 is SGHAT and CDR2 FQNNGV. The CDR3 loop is CASSLDLPGSTRKNTEAFF. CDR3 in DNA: TGTGCCAGCAGCTTAGATCTACCGGGATCAACAAGAAAGAACACTGAAGCTTTCTTT.

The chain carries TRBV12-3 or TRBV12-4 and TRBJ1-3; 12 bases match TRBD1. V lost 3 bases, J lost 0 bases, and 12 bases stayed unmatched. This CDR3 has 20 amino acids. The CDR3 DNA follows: TGTGCCAGCAGTTTTGGTAGAGGGACAGGGGGCAGAATCTCTGGAAACACCATATATTTT. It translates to CASSFGRGTGGRISGNTIYF.

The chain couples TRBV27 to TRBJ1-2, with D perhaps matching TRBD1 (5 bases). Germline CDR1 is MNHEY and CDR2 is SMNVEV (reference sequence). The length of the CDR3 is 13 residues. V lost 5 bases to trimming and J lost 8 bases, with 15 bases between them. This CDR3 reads CASSPGGARGYTF. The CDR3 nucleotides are TGTGCCAGCAGTCCCGGCGGGGCAAGAGGCTACACCTTC.

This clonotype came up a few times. For the CDR3, the DNA is TGTGCCAGCAGTCCAGGACTAGCGGCCACCTACGAGCAGTACTTC. Protein sequence: CASSPGLAATYEQYF. The genes are TRBV12-3 or TRBV12-4 and TRBJ2-7; 10 nucleotides agree with TRBD2. The CDR3 runs to 15 residues. V lost 5 bases, J lost 2 bases, and 6 bases stayed unmatched.

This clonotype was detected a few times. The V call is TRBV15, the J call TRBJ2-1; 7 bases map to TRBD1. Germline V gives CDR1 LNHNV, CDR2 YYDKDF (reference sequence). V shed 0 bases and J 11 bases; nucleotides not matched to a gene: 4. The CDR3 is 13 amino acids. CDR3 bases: TGTGCCACCAGCAGAGATAGGGACAGCCAGCAGTTCTTC. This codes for CATSRDRDSQQFF.

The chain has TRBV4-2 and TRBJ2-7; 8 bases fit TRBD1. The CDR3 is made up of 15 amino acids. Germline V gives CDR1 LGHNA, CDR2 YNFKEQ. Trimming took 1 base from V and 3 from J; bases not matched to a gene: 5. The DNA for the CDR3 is TGTGCCAGCAGCCAAGCCTACAGGGGGGTCTACGAGCAGTACTTC. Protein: CASSQAYRGVYEQYF.

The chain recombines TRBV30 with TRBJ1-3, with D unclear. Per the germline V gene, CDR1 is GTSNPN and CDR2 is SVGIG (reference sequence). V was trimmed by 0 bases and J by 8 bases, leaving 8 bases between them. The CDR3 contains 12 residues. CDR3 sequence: CAWSVTMDTIYF. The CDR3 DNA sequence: TGTGCCTGGAGTGTAACAATGGACACCATATATTTT.

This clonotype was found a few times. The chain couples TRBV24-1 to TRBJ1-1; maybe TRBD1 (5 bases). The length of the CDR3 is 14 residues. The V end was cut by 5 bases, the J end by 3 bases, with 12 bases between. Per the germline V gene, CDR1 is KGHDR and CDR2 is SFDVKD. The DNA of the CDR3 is TGTGCCACCAGTGGGGGGACCTTGGACACTGAAGCTTTCTTT. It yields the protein CATSGGTLDTEAFF.

The chain's CDR3 is CASSQGPGGYEQYF. The CDR3 DNA reads as TGCGCCAGCAGCCAGGGGCCCGGAGGCTACGAGCAGTACTTC. V and J are TRBV4-3 and TRBJ2-7, with D perhaps being TRBD1 or TRBD2 (5 bases each). The germline gives CDR1 LGHNA, CDR2 YSLEER. V dropped 3 bases and J dropped 3 bases, with 12 bases sitting between them. The CDR3 totals 14 residues.

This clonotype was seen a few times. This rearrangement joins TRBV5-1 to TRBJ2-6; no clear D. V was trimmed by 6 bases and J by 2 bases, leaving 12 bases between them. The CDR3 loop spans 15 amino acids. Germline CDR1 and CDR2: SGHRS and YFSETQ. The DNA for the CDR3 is TGCGCCAGCACGCCCAAGGGTCCTGGGGCCAACGTCCTGACTTTC. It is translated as CASTPKGPGANVLTF.

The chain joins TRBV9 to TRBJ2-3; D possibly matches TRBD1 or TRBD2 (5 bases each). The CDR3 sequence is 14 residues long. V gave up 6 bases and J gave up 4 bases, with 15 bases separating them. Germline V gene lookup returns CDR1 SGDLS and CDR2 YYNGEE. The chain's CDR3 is CASNPAEGADTQYF. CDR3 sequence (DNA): TGTGCCAGCAATCCAGCGGAAGGGGCAGATACGCAGTATTTT.